This T cell receptor beta chain was captured by sequencing in a study of blood T cell repertoires in COVID-19. Sequencing was performed with immunoSEQ multiplex PCR; in TCRdb, only in-frame clones are kept and a portion is missing. The sample shows some 200,000 clones, around nine tenths of them seen only once. The CDR3 sequence is 19 residues long. V shed 3 bases and J 7 bases; nucleotides not matched to a gene: 14. Germline loops: CDR1 KGHDR, CDR2 SFDVKD. This chain connects TRBV24-1 to TRBJ2-3; the match to TRBD2 covers 14 bases. The specimen was peripheral blood. This TCR was sampled from a woman between 18 and 29 years old who had recovered from COVID-19. The CDR3 sequence is CATSDPGTSGSDRRNTQYF. The CDR3 coding sequence is TGTGCCACCAGTGATCCCGGGACTAGCGGGAGTGACCGTAGAAATACGCAGTATTTT.